Following are 9 T cell receptor beta chains from one sample sequenced in a study of shared clonotypes between healthy human individuals. Libraries were prepared by immunoSEQ multiplex PCR; TCRdb keeps only in-frame clonotypes and omits some of them. The table includes some 240,000 clones, approximately 70% detected once. Specimen: memory CD4+ T cells sorted from blood. Stated subset: CD45RA-negative fraction. These receptor sequences come from a man aged 25 to 40 in good health.

As to this clone: Other DNA sequences in the sample encode the same CDR3. V is TRBV5-1 and J is TRBJ2-7; D gene uncertain. V dropped 1 base and J dropped 4 bases, with 6 bases sitting between them. The germline V gene has CDR1 SGHRS and CDR2 YFSETQ. The CDR3 loop spans 12 amino acids. The CDR3 coding sequence is TGCGCCAGCAGCTTGTCCGGTTACGAGCAGTACTTC. Protein product: CASSLSGYEQYF.

Ten or more counts support this clone. The J gene is TRBJ1-2, the V gene TRBV18; 9 nucleotides agree with TRBD1. The trim removed 5 bases at V and 6 bases at J, leaving 7 bases unmatched. Germline-derived CDR1 and CDR2 are KGHSH and LQKENI. The CDR3 length is 14 residues. CDR3 loop: CASSSQQGAHGYTF. CDR3 nucleotide sequence: TGTGCCAGCTCATCCCAACAGGGGGCCCATGGCTACACCTTC.

CDR3 sequence: CASGQGPGEQYF. CDR3 nucleotides: TGTGCCAGCGGCCAGGGGCCGGGGGAGCAGTACTTC. V usage is TRBV11-2 and J usage is TRBJ2-7; D may be TRBD1 (6 bases). Trimming removed 8 bases from V and 7 bases from J, with 15 bases in between. CDR1 is SGHAT, CDR2 FQNNGV, per germline. The CDR3 extends over 12 amino acids.

The rearrangement joins TRBV11-2 to TRBJ2-5, with D possibly matching TRBD1 (6 bases). CDR1 SGHAT and CDR2 FQNNGV come from the germline V gene. Trimming left V 5 bases short and J 3 bases short, with 19 bases between. The CDR3 loop spans 16 amino acids. The CDR3: CASSPRTASVKETQYF. The CDR3 DNA reads TGTGCCAGCAGCCCCCGGACAGCCTCCGTTAAAGAGACCCAGTACTTC.

The gene calls are TRBV2 and TRBJ2-1; TRBD2 might be the D (6 bases). Trimming removed 2 bases from V and 7 bases from J, with 15 bases in between. The CDR3 extends over 15 amino acids. The germline V gene has CDR1 SNHLY and CDR2 FYNNEI. CDR3 sequence reads: CASSEFSGAWNEQFF. The CDR3 nucleotides read TGTGCCAGCAGTGAATTTAGCGGAGCCTGGAATGAGCAGTTCTTC.

The V and J genes are TRBV5-6 and TRBJ2-1, with unresolved D. Between the trimmed V and J ends, which lost 1 base and 3 bases, there was a span of 14 bases. This CDR3 has 16 residues. Germline loops: CDR1 SGHDT, CDR2 YYEEEE. CDR3 amino acids: CASSLTTPNIYNEQFF. CDR3 nucleotides: TGTGCCAGCAGCTTGACAACTCCGAACATCTACAATGAGCAGTTCTTC.

The chain carries TRBV6-1 and TRBJ2-5; 8 bases are a match to TRBD2. The V and J ends lost 6 bases and 1 base, in that order; junction bases with no gene match: 7. Germline CDR1 and CDR2: MNHNS and SASEGT. The CDR3 extends over 15 amino acids. CDR3 coding DNA: TGTGCCAGCAGCGAAAGTGGGACTAGCCAAGAGACCCAGTACTTC. Protein product: CASSESGTSQETQYF.

This clone was observed at least ten times. This rearrangement joins TRBV7-8 to TRBJ2-7, with D hard to call. The CDR3 spans 15 residues. Looked up from germline, CDR1 is SGHVS and CDR2 is FQNEAQ. V dropped 5 bases and J dropped 0 bases, with 14 bases sitting between them. The CDR3 DNA reads as TGTGCCAGCAGCCCCCTATCAGTGTCCTCCTACGAGCAGTACTTC. Translation gives CASSPLSVSSYEQYF. Full variable domain (rest looked up from reference TRBV7-8 and TRBJ2-7): GAGVSQSPRYKVAKRGQDVALRCDPISGHVSLFWYQQALGQGPEFLTYFQNEAQLDKSGLPSDRFFAERPEGSVSTLKIQRTQQEDSAVYLCASSPLSVSSYEQYFGPGTRLTVT.

The rearrangement uses TRBV7-8 and TRBJ2-7; D is ambiguous. In germline, CDR1 is SGHVS, CDR2 FQNEAQ. The CDR3 has 14 residues. Trimming left V 5 bases short and J 1 base short, with 12 bases between. For the CDR3, the DNA is TGTGCCAGCAGCCCCCTCTCCGGATCCTACGAGCAGTACTTC. This encodes CASSPLSGSYEQYF.